This T cell receptor beta chain was identified during a study of blood T cell repertoires in COVID-19. Study-wide context: COVID-19 samples, acute and convalescent, were from the United States, Italy and Spain.

Methods used by the authors: It was from reference gene primer amplification that nucleated cell counts were estimated. This table comes from immunoSEQ multiplex PCR, and its TCRdb copy is limited to in-frame clones, with some not included. V and J calls and clone size are those listed in that table; D and trimming were worked out from the DNA. The table has about 300,000 clones, 75% to 95% seen once; the top ten hold 6% to 7%. This clone was counted once. The CDR3 extends over 13 amino acids. Germline V gene data show CDR1 as SGHRS and CDR2 as YFSETQ. V lost 3 bases and J lost 5, with 8 bases in between.

The chain recombines TRBV5-1 with TRBJ2-2; D uncertain. The sequenced sample consisted of peripheral blood. This clonotype was sampled from a woman aged 25 to 39 with COVID-19, enrolled during active disease. The CDR3 nucleotides read TGCGCCAGCAGCTCCACAGAGACCGGGGAGCTGTTTTTT. Amino acids: CASSSTETGELFF. The full variable domain, with the rest looked up from reference TRBV5-1 and TRBJ2-2, is KAGVTQTPRYLIKTRGQQVTLSCSPISGHRSVSWYQQTPGQGLQFLFEYFSETQRNKGNFPGRFSGRQFSNSRSEMNVSTLELGDSALYLCASSSTETGELFFGEGSRLTVL.